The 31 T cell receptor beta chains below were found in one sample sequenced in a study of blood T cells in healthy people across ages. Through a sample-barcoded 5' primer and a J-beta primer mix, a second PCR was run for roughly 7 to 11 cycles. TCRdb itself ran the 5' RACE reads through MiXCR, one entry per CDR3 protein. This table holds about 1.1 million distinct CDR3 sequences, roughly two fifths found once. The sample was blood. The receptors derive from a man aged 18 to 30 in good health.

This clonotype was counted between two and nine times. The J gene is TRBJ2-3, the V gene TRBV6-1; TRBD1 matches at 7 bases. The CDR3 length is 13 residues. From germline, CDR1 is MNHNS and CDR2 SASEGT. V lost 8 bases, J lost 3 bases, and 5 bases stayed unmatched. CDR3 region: CASFLTGTDTQYF. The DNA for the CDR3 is TGTGCCAGCTTCCTGACAGGGACAGATACGCAGTATTTT.

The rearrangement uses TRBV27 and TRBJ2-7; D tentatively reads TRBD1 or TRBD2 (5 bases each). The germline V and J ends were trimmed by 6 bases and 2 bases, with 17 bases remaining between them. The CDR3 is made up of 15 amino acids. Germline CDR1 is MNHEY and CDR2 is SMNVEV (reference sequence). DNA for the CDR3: TGTGCCAGCAGACTTAGGGACCATGTCACCTACGAGCAGTACTTC. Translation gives CASRLRDHVTYEQYF.

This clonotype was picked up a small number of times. The CDR3 loop is CSARDWGSTQYF. Here the CDR3 DNA reads TGCAGTGCTAGAGATTGGGGGTCTACGCAGTATTTT. This chain joins TRBV20-1 and TRBJ2-3; D may match TRBD1 or TRBD2 (5 bases each). V lost 0 bases, J lost 8 bases, and 9 bases lay in between. The CDR3 covers 12 residues. Germline V lookup: CDR1 DFQATT, CDR2 SNEGSKA (reference sequence).

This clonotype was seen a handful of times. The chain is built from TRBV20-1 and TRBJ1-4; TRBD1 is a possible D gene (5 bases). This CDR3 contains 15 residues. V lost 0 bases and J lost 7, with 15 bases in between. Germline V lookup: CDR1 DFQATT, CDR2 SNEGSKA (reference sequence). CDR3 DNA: TGCAGTGCTAGAGATCGGGGCAGGGTAACTGAAAAACTGTTTTTT. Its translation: CSARDRGRVTEKLFF.

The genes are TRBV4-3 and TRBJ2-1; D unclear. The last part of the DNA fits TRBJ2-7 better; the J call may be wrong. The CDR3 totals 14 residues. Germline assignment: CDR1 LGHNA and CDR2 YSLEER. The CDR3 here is CASSGTGWIDEQYF. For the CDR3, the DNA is TGCGCCAGCAGCGGAACTGGTTGGATCGATGAGCAGTACTTC.

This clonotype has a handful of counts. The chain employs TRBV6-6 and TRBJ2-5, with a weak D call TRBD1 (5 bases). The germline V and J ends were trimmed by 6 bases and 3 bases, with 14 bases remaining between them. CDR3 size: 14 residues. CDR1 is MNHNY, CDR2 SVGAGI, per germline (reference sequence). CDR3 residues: CASRVPGAEETQYF. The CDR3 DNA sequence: TGTGCCAGCAGAGTTCCTGGGGCCGAAGAGACCCAGTACTTC.

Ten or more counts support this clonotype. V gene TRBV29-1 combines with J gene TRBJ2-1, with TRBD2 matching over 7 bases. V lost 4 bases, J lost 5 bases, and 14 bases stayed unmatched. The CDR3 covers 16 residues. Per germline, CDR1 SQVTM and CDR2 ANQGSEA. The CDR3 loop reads CSVVRGVSGRDNEQFF. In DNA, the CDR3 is TGCAGCGTTGTTCGGGGGGTATCGGGAAGAGACAATGAGCAGTTCTTC.

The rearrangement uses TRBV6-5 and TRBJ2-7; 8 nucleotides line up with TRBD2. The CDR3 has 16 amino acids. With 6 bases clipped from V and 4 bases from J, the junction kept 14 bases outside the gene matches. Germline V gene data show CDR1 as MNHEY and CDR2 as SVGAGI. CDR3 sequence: CASSLLAASLFYEQYF. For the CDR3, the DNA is TGTGCCAGCAGCCTACTAGCGGCCTCACTCTTTTACGAGCAGTACTTC.

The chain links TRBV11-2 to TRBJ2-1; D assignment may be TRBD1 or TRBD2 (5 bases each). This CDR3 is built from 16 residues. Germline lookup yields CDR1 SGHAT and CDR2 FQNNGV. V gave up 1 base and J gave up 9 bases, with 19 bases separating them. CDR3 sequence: CASSLGPGTATPEQFF. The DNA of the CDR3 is TGTGCCAGCAGCTTAGGGCCTGGGACGGCGACCCCTGAGCAGTTCTTC.

CDR3 region: CSVVPLVGSPNTEAFF. The CDR3 nucleotides are TGCAGCGTTGTCCCCCTGGTGGGGTCCCCGAACACTGAAGCTTTCTTT. The V gene is TRBV29-1, the J gene TRBJ1-1; D remains ambiguous. The CDR3 contains 16 residues. Trimming shortened V by 4 bases and J by 1 base, and 19 bases separated the two germline ends. Germline V CDR1 and CDR2: SQVTM, ANQGSEA.

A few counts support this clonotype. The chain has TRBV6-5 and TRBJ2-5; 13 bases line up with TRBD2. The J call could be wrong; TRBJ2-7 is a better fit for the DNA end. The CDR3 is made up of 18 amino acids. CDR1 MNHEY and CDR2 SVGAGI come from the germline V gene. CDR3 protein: CASSYSGTSGAMPYEQYF. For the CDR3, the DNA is TGTGCCAGCAGTTACAGCGGGACTAGCGGGGCTATGCCCTACGAGCAGTACTTC.

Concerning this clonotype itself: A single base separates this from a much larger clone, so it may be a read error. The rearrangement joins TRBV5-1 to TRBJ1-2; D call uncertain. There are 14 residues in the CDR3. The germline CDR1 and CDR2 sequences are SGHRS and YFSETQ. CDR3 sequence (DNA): TGCGCCAGCAGCTTGGAGGGCAAGAACTGTGGCTACACCTTC. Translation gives CASSLEGKNCGYTF.

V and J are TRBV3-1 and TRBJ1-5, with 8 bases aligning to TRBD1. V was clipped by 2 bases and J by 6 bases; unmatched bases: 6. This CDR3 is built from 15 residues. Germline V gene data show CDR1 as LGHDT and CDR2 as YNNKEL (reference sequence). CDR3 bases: TGTGCCAGCAGCCAATCATCAGGGGGCGGTCAGCCCCAGCATTTT. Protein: CASSQSSGGGQPQHF.

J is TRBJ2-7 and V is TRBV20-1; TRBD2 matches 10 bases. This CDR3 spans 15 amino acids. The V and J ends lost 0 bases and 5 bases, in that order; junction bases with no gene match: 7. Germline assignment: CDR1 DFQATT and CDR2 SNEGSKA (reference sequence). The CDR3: CSARDRTSGADEQYF. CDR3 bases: TGCAGTGCTAGAGACCGAACTAGCGGGGCCGACGAGCAGTACTTC.

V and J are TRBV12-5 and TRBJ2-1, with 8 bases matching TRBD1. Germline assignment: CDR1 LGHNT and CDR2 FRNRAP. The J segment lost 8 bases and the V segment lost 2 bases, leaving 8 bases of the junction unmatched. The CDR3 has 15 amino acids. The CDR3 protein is CASGLYQGALDEQFF. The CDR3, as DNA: TGTGCTAGTGGTTTGTACCAGGGGGCCTTAGATGAGCAGTTCTTC.

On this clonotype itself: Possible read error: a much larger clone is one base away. The CDR3 nucleotides read TGTGCCAGCAGTATACCAGAGGCTACTTACAATGAGCAGTTCTTC. It is translated as CASSIPEATYNEQFF. The chain couples TRBV6-5 to TRBJ2-1; D remains unclear. The CDR3 loop spans 15 amino acids. Germline V gene data show CDR1 as MNHEY and CDR2 as SVGAGI. V lost 5 bases and J 4 bases, leaving 15 bases between the germline ends.

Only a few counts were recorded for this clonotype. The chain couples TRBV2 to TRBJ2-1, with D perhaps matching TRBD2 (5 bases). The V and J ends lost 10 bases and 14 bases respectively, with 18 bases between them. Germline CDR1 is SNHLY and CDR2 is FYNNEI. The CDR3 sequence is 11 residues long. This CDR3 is CATAEDFAEFF. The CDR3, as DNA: TGTGCCACCGCCGAGGACTTCGCGGAGTTCTTC.

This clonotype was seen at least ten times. CDR3 coding DNA: TGCGCCAGCAGCCAAGGCGGGGGAGATACGCAGTATTTT. Its translation: CASSQGGGDTQYF. The V call is TRBV4-1, the J call TRBJ2-3; TRBD2 matches at 7 bases. Germline V gene data show CDR1 as MGHRA and CDR2 as YSYEKL. The V segment lost 1 base and the J segment 5 bases; nucleotides outside the gene matches: 0. CDR3 length: 13 residues.

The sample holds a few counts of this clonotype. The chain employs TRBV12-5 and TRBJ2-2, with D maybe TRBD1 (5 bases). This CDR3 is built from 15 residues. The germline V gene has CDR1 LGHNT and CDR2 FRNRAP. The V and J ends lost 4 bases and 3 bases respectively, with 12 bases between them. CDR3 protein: CASGSVQAYTGELFF. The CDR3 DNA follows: TGTGCTAGTGGTTCCGTACAGGCGTACACCGGGGAGCTGTTTTTT.

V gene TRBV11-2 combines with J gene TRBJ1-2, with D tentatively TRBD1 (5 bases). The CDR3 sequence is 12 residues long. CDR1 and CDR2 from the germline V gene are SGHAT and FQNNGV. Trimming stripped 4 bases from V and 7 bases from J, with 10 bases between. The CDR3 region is CASSSPGGGYTF. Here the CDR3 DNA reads TGTGCCAGCAGCTCTCCGGGGGGTGGCTACACCTTC.

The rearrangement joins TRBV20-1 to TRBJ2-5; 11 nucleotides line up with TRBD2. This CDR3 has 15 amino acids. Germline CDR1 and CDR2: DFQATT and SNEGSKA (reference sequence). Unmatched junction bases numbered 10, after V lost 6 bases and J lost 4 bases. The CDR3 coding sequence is TGCAGTGCCATGGGGACTAGCGGATTTGGAGAGACCCAGTACTTC. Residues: CSAMGTSGFGETQYF.

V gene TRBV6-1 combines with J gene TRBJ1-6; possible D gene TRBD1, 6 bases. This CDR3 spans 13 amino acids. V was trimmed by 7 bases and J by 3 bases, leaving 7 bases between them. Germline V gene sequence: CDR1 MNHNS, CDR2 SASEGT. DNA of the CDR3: TGTGCCAGCAACAGGGACTATAATTCACCCCTCCACTTT. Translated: CASNRDYNSPLHF.

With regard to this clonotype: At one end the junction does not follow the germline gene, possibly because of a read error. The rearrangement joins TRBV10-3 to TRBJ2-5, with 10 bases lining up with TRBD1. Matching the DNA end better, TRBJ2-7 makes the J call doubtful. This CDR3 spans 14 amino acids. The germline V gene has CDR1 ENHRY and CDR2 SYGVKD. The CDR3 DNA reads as TGTACCATCAGTGTAGACAGGGGGCCAAGCGAGCAGTACTTC. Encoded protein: CTISVDRGPSEQYF.

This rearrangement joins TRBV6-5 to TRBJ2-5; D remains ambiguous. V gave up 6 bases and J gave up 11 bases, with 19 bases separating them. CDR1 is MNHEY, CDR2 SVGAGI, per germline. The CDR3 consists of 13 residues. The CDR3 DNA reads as TGTGCCAGCAGCCGCAAGGGTTGGAATGAGCAGTACTTC. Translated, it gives CASSRKGWNEQYF.

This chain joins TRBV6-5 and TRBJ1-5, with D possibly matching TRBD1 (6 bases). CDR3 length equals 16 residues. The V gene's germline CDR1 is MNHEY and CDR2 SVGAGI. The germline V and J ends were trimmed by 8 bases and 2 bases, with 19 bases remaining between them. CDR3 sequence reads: CASATSPGAGNQPQHF. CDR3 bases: TGTGCCAGCGCCACTTCCCCAGGGGCGGGCAATCAGCCCCAGCATTTT.

CDR3: CASIQPSSYNEQYF. CDR3 nucleotides: TGTGCCAGCATCCAGCCCAGCTCCTACAATGAGCAGTACTTC. The genes are TRBV7-2 and TRBJ2-1, with no clear D. TRBJ2-7 explains the end of the DNA better; the J call may be wrong. CDR1 SGHTA and CDR2 FQGNSA come from the germline V gene. This CDR3 region has 14 residues.

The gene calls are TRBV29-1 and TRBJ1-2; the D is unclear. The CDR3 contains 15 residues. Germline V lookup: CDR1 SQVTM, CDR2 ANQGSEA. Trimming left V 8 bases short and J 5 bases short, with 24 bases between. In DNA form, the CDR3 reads TGCAGCATCCTATTGGTCCGTCGGAACTCGTATGGCTACACCTTC. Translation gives CSILLVRRNSYGYTF.

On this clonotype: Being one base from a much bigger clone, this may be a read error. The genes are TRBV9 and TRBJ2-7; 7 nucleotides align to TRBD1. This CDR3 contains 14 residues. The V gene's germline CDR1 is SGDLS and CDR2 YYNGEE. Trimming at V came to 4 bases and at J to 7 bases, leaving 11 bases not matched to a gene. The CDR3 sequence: CASSPGDSYNEQYF. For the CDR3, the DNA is TGTGCCAGCAGCCCCGGGGACAGTTACAATGAGCAGTACTTC.

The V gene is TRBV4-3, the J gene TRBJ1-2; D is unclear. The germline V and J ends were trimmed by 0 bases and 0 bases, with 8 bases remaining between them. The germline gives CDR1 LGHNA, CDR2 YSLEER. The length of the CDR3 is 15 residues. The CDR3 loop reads CASSQEWTTNYGYTF. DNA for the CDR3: TGCGCCAGCAGCCAAGAGTGGACCACTAACTATGGCTACACCTTC.

The CDR3 here is CASSYSRPPGALWGYTF. CDR3 sequence (DNA): TGTGCCAGCAGTTACTCGAGACCCCCAGGGGCCCTATGGGGCTACACCTTC. The chain uses TRBV6-6 and TRBJ1-2, with D possibly being TRBD1 (6 bases). This CDR3 is built from 17 residues. CDR1 is MNHNY, CDR2 SVGAGI, per germline (reference sequence). Trimming left V 0 bases short and J 8 bases short, with 22 bases between.

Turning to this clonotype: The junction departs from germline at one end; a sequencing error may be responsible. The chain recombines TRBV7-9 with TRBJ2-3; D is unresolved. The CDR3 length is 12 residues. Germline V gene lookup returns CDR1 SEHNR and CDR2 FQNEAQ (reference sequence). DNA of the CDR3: TGTACCAGCAGCTTAGGGTCAGATACGCAGTATTTT. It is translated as CTSSLGSDTQYF.